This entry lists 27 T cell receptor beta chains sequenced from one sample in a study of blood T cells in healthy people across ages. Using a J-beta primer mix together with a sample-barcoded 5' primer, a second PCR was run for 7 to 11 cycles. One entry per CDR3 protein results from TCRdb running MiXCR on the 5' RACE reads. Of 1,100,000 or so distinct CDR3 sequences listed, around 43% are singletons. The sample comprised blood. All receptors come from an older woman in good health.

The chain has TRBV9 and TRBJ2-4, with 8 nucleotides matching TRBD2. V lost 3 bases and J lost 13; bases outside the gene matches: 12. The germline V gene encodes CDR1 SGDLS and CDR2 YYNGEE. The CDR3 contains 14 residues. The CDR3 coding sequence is TGTGCCAGCAGCGCACGAGCGGGAGCAAATGAGCAGTACTTC. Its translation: CASSARAGANEQYF.

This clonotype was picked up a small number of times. CDR3: CASSDVTEAYEQYF. The CDR3 nucleotides are TGCGCCAGCAGTGATGTGACTGAAGCCTACGAGCAGTACTTC. The gene calls are TRBV10-1 and TRBJ2-7, with D hard to call. Trimming removed 3 bases from V and 2 bases from J, with 11 bases in between. This CDR3 comprises 14 residues. In germline, CDR1 is WNHNN, CDR2 SYGVQD (reference sequence).

The CDR3 here is CAWGDVYEQYF. The CDR3 DNA is TGTGCCTGGGGGGACGTCTACGAGCAGTACTTC. The chain uses TRBV30 and TRBJ2-4; either TRBD1 or TRBD2 may fit D (5 bases each). The J call may not be correct, given that the DNA end is closer to TRBJ2-7. Germline values: CDR1 GTSNPN, CDR2 SVGIG (reference sequence). The CDR3 sequence is 11 residues long.

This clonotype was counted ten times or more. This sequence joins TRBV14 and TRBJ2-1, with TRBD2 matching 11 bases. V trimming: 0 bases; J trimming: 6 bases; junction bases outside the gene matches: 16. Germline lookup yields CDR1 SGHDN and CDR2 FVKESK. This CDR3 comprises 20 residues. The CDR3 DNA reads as TGTGCCAGCAGCCAAGATCGGAGTTGGCTAGCGGGAGGCCCCGCCAATGAGCAGTTCTTC. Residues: CASSQDRSWLAGGPANEQFF.

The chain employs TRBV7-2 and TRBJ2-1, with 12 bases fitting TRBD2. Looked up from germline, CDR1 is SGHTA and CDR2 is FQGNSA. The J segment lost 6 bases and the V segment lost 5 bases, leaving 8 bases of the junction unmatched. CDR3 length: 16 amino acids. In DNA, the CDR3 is TGTGCCAGCAGCGCTGGGCTAGCGGGAGGGGGCAATGAGCAGTTCTTC. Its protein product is CASSAGLAGGGNEQFF.

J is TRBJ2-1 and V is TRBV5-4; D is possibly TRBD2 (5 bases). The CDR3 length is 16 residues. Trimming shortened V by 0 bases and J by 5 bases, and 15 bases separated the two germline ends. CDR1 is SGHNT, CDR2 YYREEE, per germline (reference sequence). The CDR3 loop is CASSLEIERRNNEQFF. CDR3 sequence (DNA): TGTGCCAGCAGCTTGGAGATAGAGCGGAGGAACAATGAGCAGTTCTTC.

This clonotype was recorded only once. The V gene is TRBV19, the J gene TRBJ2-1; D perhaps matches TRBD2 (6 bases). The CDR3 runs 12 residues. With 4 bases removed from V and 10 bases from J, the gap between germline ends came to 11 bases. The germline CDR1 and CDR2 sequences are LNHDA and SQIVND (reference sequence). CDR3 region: CASSRGEVEQFF. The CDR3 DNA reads TGTGCCAGTAGTAGAGGGGAGGTGGAGCAGTTCTTC.

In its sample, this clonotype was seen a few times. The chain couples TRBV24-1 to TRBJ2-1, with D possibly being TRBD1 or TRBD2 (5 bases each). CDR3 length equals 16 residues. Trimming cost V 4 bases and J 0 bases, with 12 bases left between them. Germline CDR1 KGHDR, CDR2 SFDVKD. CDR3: CATSDPGGYSYNEQFF. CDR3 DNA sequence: TGTGCCACCAGTGACCCTGGGGGATACTCCTACAATGAGCAGTTCTTC.

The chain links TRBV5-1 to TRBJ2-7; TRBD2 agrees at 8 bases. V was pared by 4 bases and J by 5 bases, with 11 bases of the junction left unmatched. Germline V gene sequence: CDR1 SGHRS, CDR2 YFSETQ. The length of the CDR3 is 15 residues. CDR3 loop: CASSPGTRMVNEQYF. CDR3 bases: TGCGCCAGCAGCCCGGGGACTAGAATGGTCAACGAGCAGTACTTC.

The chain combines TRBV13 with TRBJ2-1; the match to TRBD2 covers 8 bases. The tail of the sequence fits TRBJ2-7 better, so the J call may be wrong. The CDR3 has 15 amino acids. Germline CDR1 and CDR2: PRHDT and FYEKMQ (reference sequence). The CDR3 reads CASSRGLVSYNEQYF. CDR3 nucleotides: TGTGCCAGCAGCAGGGGACTAGTTTCCTACAATGAGCAGTACTTC.

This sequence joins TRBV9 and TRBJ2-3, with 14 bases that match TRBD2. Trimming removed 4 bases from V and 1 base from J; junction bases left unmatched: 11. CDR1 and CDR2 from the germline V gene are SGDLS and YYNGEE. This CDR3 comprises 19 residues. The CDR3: CASSLRGTSGSGGTDTQYF. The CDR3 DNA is TGTGCCAGCAGCCTTAGGGGGACTAGCGGGAGTGGAGGCACAGATACGCAGTATTTT.

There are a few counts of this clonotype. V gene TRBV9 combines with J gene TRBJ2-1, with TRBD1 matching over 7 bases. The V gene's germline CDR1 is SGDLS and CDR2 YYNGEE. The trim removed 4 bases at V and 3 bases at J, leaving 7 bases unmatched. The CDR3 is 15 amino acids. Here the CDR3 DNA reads TGTGCCAGCAGCCCGAACGACAGGGTCTACAATGAGCAGTTCTTC. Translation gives CASSPNDRVYNEQFF.

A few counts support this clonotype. CDR3 protein: CASSPRPRGSGHEQFF. In DNA form, the CDR3 reads TGTGCCAGCAGTCCGCGCCCCCGCGGGTCTGGTCATGAGCAGTTCTTC. The gene calls are TRBV27 and TRBJ2-1, with a possible D match to TRBD2 (5 bases). Germline V CDR1 and CDR2: MNHEY, SMNVEV (reference sequence). This CDR3 region has 16 residues. V was shortened by 5 bases and J by 8 bases, with 22 bases between the two germline ends.

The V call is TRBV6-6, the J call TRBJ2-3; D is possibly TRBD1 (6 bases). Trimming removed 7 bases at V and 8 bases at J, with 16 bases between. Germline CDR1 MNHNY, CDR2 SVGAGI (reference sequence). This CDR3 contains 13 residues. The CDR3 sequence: CASKASGGGTQYF. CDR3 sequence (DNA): TGTGCCAGCAAGGCTAGTGGGGGCGGTACGCAGTATTTT.

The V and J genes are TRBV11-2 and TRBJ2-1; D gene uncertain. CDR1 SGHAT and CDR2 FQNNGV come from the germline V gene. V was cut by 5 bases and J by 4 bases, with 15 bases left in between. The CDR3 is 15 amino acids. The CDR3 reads CASSPGPTRYNEQFF. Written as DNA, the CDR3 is TGTGCCAGCAGCCCGGGCCCAACCCGATACAATGAGCAGTTCTTC.

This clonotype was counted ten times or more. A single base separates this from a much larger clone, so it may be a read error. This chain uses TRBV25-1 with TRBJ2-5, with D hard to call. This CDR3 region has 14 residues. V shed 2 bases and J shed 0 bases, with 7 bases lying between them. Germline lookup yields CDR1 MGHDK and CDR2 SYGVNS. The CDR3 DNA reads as TGTGCCAGCAGTGAAGGAAAACACCAAGAGACCCAGTACTTC. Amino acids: CASSEGKHQETQYF.

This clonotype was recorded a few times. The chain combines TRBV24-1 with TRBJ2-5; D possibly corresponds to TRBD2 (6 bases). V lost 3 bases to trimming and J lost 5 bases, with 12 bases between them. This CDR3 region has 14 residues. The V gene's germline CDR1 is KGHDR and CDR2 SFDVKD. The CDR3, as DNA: TGTGCCACCAGTGATCCCAGGGCGGGGGAGACCCAGTACTTC. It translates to CATSDPRAGETQYF.

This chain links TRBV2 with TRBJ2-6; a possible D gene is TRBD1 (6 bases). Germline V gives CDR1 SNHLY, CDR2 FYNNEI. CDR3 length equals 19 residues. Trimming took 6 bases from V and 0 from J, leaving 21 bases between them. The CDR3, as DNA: TGTGCCAGCAGACCTCCCGAGGACAGCCTCCTCTCTGGGGCCAACGTCCTGACTTTC. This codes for CASRPPEDSLLSGANVLTF.

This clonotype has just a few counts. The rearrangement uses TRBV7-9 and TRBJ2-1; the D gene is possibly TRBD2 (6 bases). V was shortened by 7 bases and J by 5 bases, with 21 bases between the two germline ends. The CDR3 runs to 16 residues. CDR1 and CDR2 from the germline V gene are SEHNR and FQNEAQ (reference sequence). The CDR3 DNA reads TGTGCCAGCAAGGGCGGGAATCTCGATCTCGACAATGAGCAGTTCTTC. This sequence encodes CASKGGNLDLDNEQFF.

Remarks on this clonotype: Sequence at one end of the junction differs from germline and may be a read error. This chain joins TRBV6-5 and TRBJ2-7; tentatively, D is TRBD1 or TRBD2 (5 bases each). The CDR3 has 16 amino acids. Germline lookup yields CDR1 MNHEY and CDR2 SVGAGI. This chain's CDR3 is CACSYHGTFSSYEQYF. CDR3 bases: TGTGCCTGCAGTTACCACGGGACCTTCAGCTCCTACGAGCAGTACTTC.

The CDR3 DNA sequence: TGCGCCAGCAGCTCCAGACAGCTCTACAATGAGCAGTTCTTC. It is translated as CASSSRQLYNEQFF. This chain uses TRBV5-1 with TRBJ2-1; a weak D match, TRBD1 (5 bases). The CDR3 is 14 amino acids. Germline CDR1 SGHRS, CDR2 YFSETQ. The ends were cut back, 3 bases at V and 3 bases at J, with 10 bases in the middle.

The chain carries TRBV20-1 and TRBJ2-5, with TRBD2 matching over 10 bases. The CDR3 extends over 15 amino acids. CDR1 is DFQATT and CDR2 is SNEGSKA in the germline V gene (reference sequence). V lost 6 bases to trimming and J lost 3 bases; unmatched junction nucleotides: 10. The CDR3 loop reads CSARELAGYEETQYF. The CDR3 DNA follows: TGCAGTGCCCGGGAACTAGCGGGATACGAAGAGACCCAGTACTTC.

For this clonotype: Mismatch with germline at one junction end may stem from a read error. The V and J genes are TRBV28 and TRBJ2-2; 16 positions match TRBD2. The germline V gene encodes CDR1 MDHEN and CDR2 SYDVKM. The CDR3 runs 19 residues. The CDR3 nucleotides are TGTACCAGCACCGCTGGACCGGGACTAGCGGGAGGGGACACCGGGGAGCTGTTTTTT. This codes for CTSTAGPGLAGGDTGELFF. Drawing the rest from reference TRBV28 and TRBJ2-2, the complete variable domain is DVKVTQSSRYLVKRTGEKVFLECVQDMDHENMFWYRQDPGLGLRLIYFSYDVKMKEKGDIPEGYSVSREKKERFSLILESASTNQTSMYLCTSTAGPGLAGGDTGELFFGEGSRLTVL.

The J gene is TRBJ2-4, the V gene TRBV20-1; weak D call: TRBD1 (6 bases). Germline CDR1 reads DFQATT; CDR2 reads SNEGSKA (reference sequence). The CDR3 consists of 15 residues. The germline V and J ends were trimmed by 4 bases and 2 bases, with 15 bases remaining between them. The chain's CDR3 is CSATDSANSKNIQYF. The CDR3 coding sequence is TGCAGTGCTACGGACAGTGCGAATTCCAAAAACATTCAGTACTTC.

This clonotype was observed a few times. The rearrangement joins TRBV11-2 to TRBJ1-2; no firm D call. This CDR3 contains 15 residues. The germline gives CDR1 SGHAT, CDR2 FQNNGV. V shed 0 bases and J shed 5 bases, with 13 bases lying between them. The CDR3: CASSLDRASLYGYTF. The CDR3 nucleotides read TGTGCCAGCAGCTTAGATCGGGCAAGTTTATATGGCTACACCTTC.

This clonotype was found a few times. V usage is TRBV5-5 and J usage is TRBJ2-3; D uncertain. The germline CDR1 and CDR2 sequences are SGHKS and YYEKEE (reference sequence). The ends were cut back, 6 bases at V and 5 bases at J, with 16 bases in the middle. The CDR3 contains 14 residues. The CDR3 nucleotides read TGTGCCAGCACCTGGACGGACGCACGAGATACGCAGTATTTT. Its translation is CASTWTDARDTQYF.

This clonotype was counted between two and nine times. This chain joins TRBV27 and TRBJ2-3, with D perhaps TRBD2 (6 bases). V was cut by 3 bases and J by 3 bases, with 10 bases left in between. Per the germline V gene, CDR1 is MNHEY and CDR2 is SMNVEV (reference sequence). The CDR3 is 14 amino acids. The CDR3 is CASSFKAGTDTQYF. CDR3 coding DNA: TGTGCCAGCAGTTTTAAGGCGGGAACAGATACGCAGTATTTT.